These T cell receptor beta chains were read from a single sample in a study of cytomegalovirus exposure and HLA in healthy donors. Only in-frame clones appear in the TCRdb table, and some are missing; sequencing was by immunoSEQ multiplex PCR. This table holds around 180,000 clones, 86% found once. Sequencing was performed on PBMCs. These receptors originate from a woman under 30 in good health and CMV-seronegative. CDR3s leave out the opening cysteine and the closing phenylalanine or tryptophan. Some rows mark clone size as missing; the rest say once, few, many or name a class of expanded clone.

TRBJ1-1 TRBV18 . ASSRPGAGGTEAF
TRBJ1-5 TRBV5-1 . ASSTGQGIGQPQH
TRBJ1-3 TRBV5-1 . ASSLVSGGSGNTIY
TRBJ2-3 TRBV18 . ASSPPRTSGRDTQY
TRBJ2-5 TRBV19 . ASSTPARGGEAQY
TRBJ1-3 TRBV10-1 . ASSDGTGNTIY
TRBJ2-7 TRBV7-9 . ASSSSAPKTYEQY
TRBJ1-1 TRBV30 . AWNEGQVNTEAF
TRBJ1-6 TRBV6-5 . ASGRGRDSPLH
TRBJ2-3 TRBV6-5 . ASSVRREVRNTQY
TRBJ1-2 TRBV28 . ASSFGGFTNYGYT
TRBJ1-1 TRBV6-5 . ASSLRGAQTEAF
TRBJ1-3 TRBV19 once ASSIGLTGLSSGNTIY
TRBJ1-6 TRBV7-9 once ASSSPGGPDNSPLH
TRBJ2-7 TRBV6-5 . ASSYGTSVAYEQY
TRBJ1-2 TRBV7-2 . ASSPIPGQTPGYT
TRBJ2-5 TRBV19 once ASRSGGSVETQY
TRBJ2-7 TRBV6-5 . ASSYSYRNYEQY
TRBJ1-2 TRBV15 . ATSRDGVGGYT
TRBJ2-2 TRBV5-1 . ASSATQGGGELF
TRBJ1-2 TRBV6-5 . ASSYSGGFPSYGYT
TRBJ2-2 TRBV10-3 . AISGDRGTPGELF
TRBJ2-5 TRBV5-4 . ASSFGRLEETQY
TRBJ2-2 TRBV7-9 . ASSPAGVETGELF